A selection of T cell receptor beta chains follows, all from one sample in a study of T cell responses to AZD1222 COVID-19 vaccine. The assay was immunoSEQ multiplex PCR, and TCRdb's table has in-frame clones only and misses some. The sample gives approximately 70,000 clones, approximately 80% of which show up once; under 6.5% is in the top ten. This specimen consisted of peripheral blood, obtained on day 0 of AZD1222 vaccination. These receptors were taken from an adult in good health. Each CDR3 is given with its conserved first and last residue. D genes are given only for firm matches. Size values are once, few and many counts, or a class for expanded clones, and some rows have none.

-,-,TRBJ2-7,TRBV5-1,CASSLDGGTYEQYF,TGCGCCAGCAGCTTGGACGGGGGTACTTACGAGCAGTACTTC
-,TRBD2,TRBJ2-1,TRBV7-7,CASSLGVSGSYNEQFF,TGTGCTAGCAGCTTAGGGGTTAGCGGGTCCTACAATGAGCAGTTCTTC
once,-,TRBJ1-5,TRBV4-1,CASSQSGGLNQPQHF,TGCGCCAGCAGCCAGTCGGGAGGGCTAAATCAGCCCCAGCATTTT
-,-,TRBJ1-6,TRBV5-4,CASSWEGIGNSPLHF,TGTGCCAGCAGCTGGGAGGGGATCGGTAATTCACCCCTCCACTTT
once,TRBD2,TRBJ2-3,TRBV5-5,CASSTGLAGGLGDTQYF,TGTGCCAGCAGCACGGGACTAGCGGGGGGGCTGGGAGATACGCAGTATTTT
-,-,TRBJ1-1,TRBV12-3/TRBV12-4,CASSPIMGSEAFF,TGTGCCAGCAGCCCAATAATGGGGTCTGAAGCTTTCTTT
-,-,TRBJ1-6,TRBV6-5,CASSYSPRTFNSPLHF,TGTGCCAGCAGTTACTCACCCCGAACCTTTAATTCACCCCTCCACTTT
-,-,TRBJ2-7,TRBV4-3,CASSPSIGWPYEQYF,TGCGCCAGCAGCCCTTCGATTGGTTGGCCCTACGAGCAGTACTTC
-,TRBD1,TRBJ1-1,TRBV2,CASSVDRRSNTEAFF,TGTGCCAGCAGTGTGGACAGGCGCTCGAACACTGAAGCTTTCTTT
-,-,TRBJ2-5,TRBV11-2,CASSLDPGVIETQYF,TGTGCCAGCAGCTTAGACCCCGGGGTGATAGAGACCCAGTACTTC
-,-,TRBJ1-5,TRBV18,CASSREDNQPQHF,TGTGCCAGCTCCAGGGAGGACAATCAGCCCCAGCATTTT
few,TRBD1,TRBJ1-2,TRBV7-2,CASSFLTTGNYGYTF,TGTGCCAGCAGCTTCCTCACGACAGGGAACTATGGCTACACCTTC
-,-,TRBJ1-2,TRBV7-2,CASSKDYGYTF,TGTGCCAGCAGCAAAGACTATGGCTACACCTTC
-,-,TRBJ1-1,TRBV28,CASSQYRAAGTEAFF,TGTGCCAGCAGCCAGTACAGGGCGGCGGGGACTGAAGCTTTCTTT
-,-,TRBJ2-7,TRBV10-1,CASSPGHSSYEQYF,TGCGCCAGCAGCCCGGGACATAGCTCCTACGAGCAGTACTTC
-,TRBD2,TRBJ2-1,TRBV23-1,CASSQSPPAGVYNEQFF,TGCGCCAGCAGTCAATCCCCCCCAGCGGGGGTCTACAATGAGCAGTTCTTC
-,TRBD1,TRBJ2-2,TRBV27,CASSSGQPNTGELFF,TGTGCCAGCAGTTCGGGACAGCCAAACACCGGGGAGCTGTTTTTT
-,TRBD1,TRBJ1-3,TRBV7-2,CASSRTGGNTIYF,TGTGCCAGCAGCAGGACAGGTGGAAACACCATATATTTT
-,-,TRBJ1-2,TRBV4-1,CASNPGGTNYGYTF,TGCGCCAGCAACCCCGGGGGGACTAACTATGGCTACACCTTC
-,-,TRBJ1-1,TRBV6-5,CASSSYPGNTEAFF,TGTGCCAGCAGTTCCTACCCCGGGAACACTGAAGCTTTCTTT
few,-,TRBJ1-1,TRBV19,CASSIGGQRNTEAFF,TGTGCCAGTAGTATAGGAGGACAGAGGAACACTGAAGCTTTCTTT
-,-,TRBJ2-7,TRBV4-1,CASTENIQLGEQYF,TGCGCCAGCACCGAAAATATCCAACTCGGCGAGCAGTACTTC
-,-,TRBJ1-2,TRBV12-3/TRBV12-4,CASRPPSGVGYTF,TGTGCCAGCAGGCCTCCTTCAGGGGTAGGCTACACCTTC
once,-,TRBJ2-5,TRBV7-3,CASSPQGGQETQYF,TGTGCCAGCAGCCCTCAGGGGGGCCAAGAGACCCAGTACTTC
-,TRBD2,TRBJ2-7,TRBV13,CASSLKLGYGGGPTYEQYF,TGTGCCAGCAGCTTAAAGCTCGGGTATGGCGGGGGGCCGACCTACGAGCAGTACTTC
-,TRBD1,TRBJ1-2,TRBV13,CASTLERTGVGYTF,TGTGCCAGCACCCTCGAACGGACAGGGGTCGGCTACACCTTC
-,TRBD2,TRBJ2-1,TRBV2,CATREGLDNEQFF,TGTGCCACCCGGGAGGGATTGGACAATGAGCAGTTCTTC
once,-,TRBJ2-3,TRBV5-1,CASSLTDASTDTQYF,TGCGCCAGCAGCTTAACAGACGCTAGCACAGATACGCAGTATTTT
-,TRBD1,TRBJ2-7,TRBV4-1,CASSPWTGQDEQYF,TGCGCCAGCAGCCCGTGGACAGGGCAGGACGAGCAGTACTTC
-,-,TRBJ1-2,TRBV29-1,CSVEDRGEGGYTF,TGCAGCGTTGAAGATCGGGGCGAGGGTGGCTACACCTTC
-,-,TRBJ1-2,TRBV10-1,CASMGKGGYGYTF,TGCGCCAGCATGGGGAAAGGGGGTTATGGCTACACCTTC
-,-,TRBJ2-7,TRBV21-1,CASSKRDGTSRYYEQYF,TGTGCCAGCAGCAAACGTGACGGGACTAGCCGCTACTACGAGCAGTACTTC
-,TRBD1,TRBJ1-5,TRBV10-1,CASSEYRGGQPQHF,TGCGCCAGCAGCGAGTACAGGGGCGGTCAGCCCCAGCATTTT
-,-,TRBJ1-1,TRBV29-1,CSVTGTMNTEAFF,TGCAGCGTAACAGGGACTATGAACACTGAAGCTTTCTTT
-,TRBD1,TRBJ1-2,TRBV29-1,CSVQPWTGGRGGYTF,TGCAGCGTCCAACCCTGGACAGGGGGTAGGGGTGGCTACACCTTC
few,-,TRBJ1-2,TRBV5-6,CASSLMGANYGYTF,TGTGCCAGCAGCTTGATGGGGGCCAACTATGGCTACACCTTC
-,TRBD1,TRBJ1-1,TRBV6-5,CASRPGQGSRGAFF,TGTGCCAGCAGGCCGGGACAGGGCTCCAGGGGAGCTTTCTTT
once,-,TRBJ2-7,TRBV29-1,CSARRGRENEQYF,TGCAGCGCCCGGCGTGGGCGCGAAAACGAGCAGTACTTC
-,TRBD2,TRBJ2-1,TRBV3-1/TRBV3-2,CASSRLERGAYNEQFF,TGTGCCAGCAGCCGTCTCGAGCGGGGGGCCTACAATGAGCAGTTCTTC
-,TRBD2,TRBJ2-5,TRBV13,CASSHRPRGGEETQYF,TGTGCCAGCAGCCACCGGCCGCGGGGGGGAGAGGAGACCCAGTACTTC
-,-,TRBJ1-1,TRBV5-1,CASSLGLSGMVEAFF,TGCGCCAGCAGCTTGGGACTTTCGGGTATGGTTGAAGCTTTCTTT
-,-,TRBJ2-7,TRBV5-5,CASSWGQSYEQYF,TGTGCCAGCAGCTGGGGACAATCCTACGAGCAGTACTTC
-,-,TRBJ1-2,TRBV29-1,CSVEAQGMRGYTF,TGCAGCGTTGAGGCCCAGGGGATGCGGGGCTACACCTTC
-,-,TRBJ1-1,TRBV4-2,CASSPPGGATEAFF,TGTGCCAGCAGCCCCCCCGGAGGAGCCACTGAAGCTTTCTTT
-,-,TRBJ1-2,TRBV12-3/TRBV12-4,CASSLVINYGYTF,TGTGCCAGCAGTTTAGTCATCAACTATGGCTACACCTTC
-,TRBD1,TRBJ1-3,TRBV6-5,CASSYSRTGGNTIYF,TGTGCCAGCAGTTACTCCCGGACAGGGGGCAACACCATATATTTT
-,-,TRBJ1-1,TRBV5-5,CASSLRQEVNTEAFF,TGTGCCAGCAGCCTTAGACAGGAGGTGAACACTGAAGCTTTCTTT
few,-,TRBJ1-2,TRBV3-1/TRBV3-2,CASSLMGYGYTF,TGTGCCAGCAGCCTAATGGGCTATGGCTACACCTTC
-,TRBD1,TRBJ1-1,TRBV9,CASSVGVQGARNTEAFF,TGTGCCAGCAGCGTAGGGGTACAGGGGGCGAGGAACACTGAAGCTTTCTTT